Given below is one T cell receptor (beta chain) in context. One entry per CDR3 protein, called by TCRdb with MiXCR from the 5' RACE reads. The table shows around 49,000 distinct CDR3 sequences, with 9.5% to 13% occurring only once. The data stem from a study of early T cells in non-severe SARS-CoV-2 infection. The specimen sequenced was whole blood. The origin of this receptor is an adult who was a healthcare worker with PCR-confirmed SARS-CoV-2 infection or an uninfected control (not recorded which).

CDR3 sequence reads: CSVFPHGAAYTEAFF. CDR3 bases: TGCAGCGTTTTTCCCCATGGGGCAGCTTACACTGAAGCTTTCTTT. The chain recombines TRBV29-1 with TRBJ1-1; possibly TRBD1 for D (5 bases). Trimming left V 5 bases short and J 3 bases short, with 19 bases between. From germline, CDR1 is SQVTM and CDR2 ANQGSEA. The CDR3 runs 15 residues.